This entry lists 29 T cell receptor beta chains sequenced from one sample in a study of response to subunit inactivated influenza vaccine. TCRdb used MiXCR to reprocess the RT-PCR reads, holding one entry per CDR3 protein. The sample lists fewer than 600,000 distinct CDR3 sequences; approximately 7.3% were seen once. The material sequenced was PBMCs from blood, taken 23 to 25 months after vaccination. The receptor set was obtained from a man aged 50-75 years who received an inactivated influenza vaccine.

This clonotype was found a few times. This chain connects TRBV5-6 to TRBJ2-7; the D gene is possibly TRBD1 (5 bases). The length of the CDR3 is 15 residues. The V end lost 5 bases, the J end lost 0 bases, and 15 bases lay between the germline ends. Germline loops: CDR1 SGHDT, CDR2 YYEEEE. In DNA, the CDR3 is TGTGCCAGCAGGAGTTTGGACAAAAACTCCTACGAGCAGTACTTC. Its protein is CASRSLDKNSYEQYF.

This clonotype was recorded a few times. The CDR3 loop is CASSPTSGGPFASTDTQYF. CDR3 DNA sequence: TGTGCCAGCAGCCCGACTAGCGGGGGACCTTTTGCTAGCACAGATACGCAGTATTTT. The rearrangement links TRBV11-1 to TRBJ2-3; TRBD2 aligns across 12 bases. This CDR3 is built from 19 residues. Trimming at V came to 5 bases and at J to 0 bases, leaving 12 bases not matched to a gene. CDR1 is SGHAT, CDR2 FQDESV, per germline (reference sequence).

This clonotype was picked up a small number of times. The CDR3, as DNA: TGCGCCAGCAGCCCACAGGGGGCCGGTGGGAATGAGCAGTTCTTC. Translated, it gives CASSPQGAGGNEQFF. The V call is TRBV5-1, the J call TRBJ2-1; the match to TRBD1 covers 9 bases. This CDR3 is 15 amino acids long. Germline CDR1 is SGHRS and CDR2 is YFSETQ. Losses at the gene ends were 4 bases for V and 7 bases for J; bases not matched to a gene: 9.

This clonotype appeared a few times. This chain connects TRBV12-3 or TRBV12-4 to TRBJ2-3; TRBD2 matches 9 bases. The ends lost 0 bases at V and 3 bases at J; junction bases unmatched: 4. There are 16 residues in the CDR3. The CDR3 loop reads CASSLASGGFTDTQYF. CDR3 nucleotides: TGTGCCAGCAGTTTAGCTAGCGGGGGATTTACAGATACGCAGTATTTT.

There are many counts of this clonotype. The chain couples TRBV9 to TRBJ2-7; 7 bases agree with TRBD1. With V trimmed by 3 bases and J by 0 bases, 6 bases remained unmatched. This CDR3 spans 15 amino acids. The germline CDR1 and CDR2 sequences are SGDLS and YYNGEE. CDR3 loop: CASSEGTVFSYEQYF. The CDR3 bases are TGTGCCAGCAGCGAGGGGACAGTTTTCTCCTACGAGCAGTACTTC.

This clonotype was observed many times. V and J are TRBV12-3 or TRBV12-4 and TRBJ1-1, with D hard to call. The CDR3 spans 13 residues. V lost 6 bases to trimming and J lost 1 base, with 9 bases between them. The CDR3 nucleotides read TGTGCCAGCAGCCCGACCGGGAACACTGAAGCTTTCTTT. Residues: CASSPTGNTEAFF.

The chain links TRBV6-1 to TRBJ2-1; D is ambiguous. Between the trimmed V and J ends, which lost 6 bases and 6 bases, there was a span of 15 bases. Germline V CDR1 and CDR2: MNHNS, SASEGT. This CDR3 spans 14 amino acids. This CDR3 reads CASSWELSLNEQFF. The CDR3 DNA is TGTGCCAGCAGCTGGGAACTCAGCCTCAATGAGCAGTTCTTC.

This clonotype was detected only a few times. This chain uses TRBV20-1 with TRBJ1-5; a weak D match, TRBD1 (5 bases). This CDR3 spans 13 amino acids. Germline CDR1 DFQATT, CDR2 SNEGSKA (reference sequence). Trimming removed 4 bases from V and 4 bases from J, with 11 bases in between. The CDR3 here is CSANGALNQPQHF. In DNA form, the CDR3 reads TGCAGTGCTAACGGGGCCTTGAATCAGCCCCAGCATTTT.

The chain recombines TRBV3-1 with TRBJ1-5; no firm D call. The ends were cut back, 0 bases at V and 12 bases at J, with 18 bases in the middle. This CDR3 is 15 amino acids long. The germline V gene encodes CDR1 LGHDT and CDR2 YNNKEL (reference sequence). The CDR3 region has the DNA TGTGCCAGCAGCCAAGATGCTGGGTTCCCCTTAATCCAGCATTTT. Its protein product is CASSQDAGFPLIQHF.

A few counts support this clonotype. This chain uses TRBV7-8 with TRBJ1-5; possibly TRBD1 for D (5 bases). CDR3 length: 15 residues. Germline loops: CDR1 SGHVS, CDR2 FQNEAQ. Trimming removed 3 bases at V and 4 bases at J, with 13 bases between. CDR3 sequence reads: CASSLGDPGNQPQHF. The CDR3 region has the DNA TGTGCCAGCAGCTTGGGGGACCCCGGTAATCAGCCCCAGCATTTT. Drawing the rest from reference TRBV7-8 and TRBJ1-5, the complete variable domain is GAGVSQSPRYKVAKRGQDVALRCDPISGHVSLFWYQQALGQGPEFLTYFQNEAQLDKSGLPSDRFFAERPEGSVSTLKIQRTQQEDSAVYLCASSLGDPGNQPQHFGDGTRLSIL.

The CDR3 here is CASSQTGGLGGYGYTF. The CDR3 coding sequence is TGTGCCAGCAGCCAGACAGGGGGGCTCGGTGGCTATGGCTACACCTTC. This chain links TRBV3-1 with TRBJ1-2, with 9 bases aligning to TRBD1. Germline V CDR1 and CDR2: LGHDT, YNNKEL (reference sequence). V shed 3 bases and J 4 bases; nucleotides not matched to a gene: 9. The CDR3 spans 16 residues.

This clonotype was recorded at least ten times. J is TRBJ2-3 and V is TRBV20-1; tentatively, D is TRBD2 (5 bases). There are 12 residues in the CDR3. Germline V CDR1 and CDR2: DFQATT, SNEGSKA (reference sequence). V lost 5 bases and J 4 bases, leaving 10 bases between the germline ends. Written as DNA, the CDR3 is TGCAGTGCTCAACAGAGGGCAGATACGCAGTATTTT. Encoded protein: CSAQQRADTQYF.

This clonotype was recorded a few times. The rearrangement uses TRBV20-1 and TRBJ2-1; 11 bases are shared with TRBD2. Germline V lookup: CDR1 DFQATT, CDR2 SNEGSKA (reference sequence). J was trimmed by 2 bases and V by 5 bases; bases with no gene match: 5. This CDR3 has 15 residues. The CDR3 loop reads CSAGNSGRAYNEQFF. CDR3 bases: TGCAGTGCTGGAAATAGCGGGAGGGCCTACAATGAGCAGTTCTTC.

This clonotype was seen at least ten times. This chain connects TRBV10-3 to TRBJ2-3, with TRBD1 matching 9 bases. The CDR3 consists of 14 residues. J gave up 4 bases and V 6 bases, and 5 bases lay outside the gene matches. Germline values: CDR1 ENHRY, CDR2 SYGVKD. The CDR3: CAISPQGAADTQYF. The CDR3 DNA follows: TGTGCCATCAGCCCACAGGGGGCGGCAGATACGCAGTATTTT.

This clonotype showed up just a few times. V is TRBV10-3 and J is TRBJ1-6, with TRBD1 as a possible D gene (5 bases). This CDR3 has 13 amino acids. The V end lost 2 bases, the J end lost 10 bases, and 9 bases lay between the germline ends. CDR1 ENHRY and CDR2 SYGVKD come from the germline V gene. CDR3 sequence (DNA): TGTGCCATCAGTGAGGTGGGGCAATCACCCCTCCACTTT. Residues: CAISEVGQSPLHF.

J is TRBJ2-7 and V is TRBV19, with D uncertain. The CDR3 covers 16 residues. The germline V gene encodes CDR1 LNHDA and CDR2 SQIVND (reference sequence). The V and J ends lost 6 bases and 2 bases respectively, with 20 bases between them. As DNA, the CDR3 is TGTGCCAGTAGCCGAAGAATGACGGCAGCAACCTACGAGCAGTACTTC. Translation: CASSRRMTAATYEQYF.

This chain links TRBV20-1 with TRBJ2-1; TRBD2 aligns across 10 bases. The CDR3 has 17 residues. Per germline, CDR1 DFQATT and CDR2 SNEGSKA (reference sequence). V shed 5 bases, J shed 2 bases, and the junction held 12 bases outside the gene matches. The CDR3 reads CSAPRTGLAGAYNEQFF. CDR3 coding DNA: TGCAGTGCTCCCCGGACGGGTCTAGCGGGAGCCTACAATGAGCAGTTCTTC.

In this sample, this clonotype turned up many times. The chain uses TRBV5-6 and TRBJ2-1; TRBD1 aligns across 9 bases. CDR3 length: 15 residues. Germline V gene lookup returns CDR1 SGHDT and CDR2 YYEEEE. The V gene end was trimmed by 2 bases and the J gene end by 6 bases; junction bases not matched to a gene: 6. In nucleotides, the CDR3 is TGTGCCAGCAGCTTCTGGGACAGGGAGGCCAATGAGCAGTTCTTC. It encodes CASSFWDREANEQFF.

The chain links TRBV20-1 to TRBJ2-3; 8 bases agree with TRBD2. With 6 bases clipped from V and 4 bases from J, the junction kept 9 bases outside the gene matches. The CDR3 loop spans 14 amino acids. CDR1 is DFQATT and CDR2 is SNEGSKA in the germline V gene (reference sequence). The CDR3 DNA sequence: TGCAGTGCCCTTAGCGGGGCCGGATCAGATACGCAGTATTTT. This sequence encodes CSALSGAGSDTQYF.

CDR3 region: CASSSQGGTNEKLFF. Here the CDR3 DNA reads TGCGCCAGCAGTTCCCAAGGTGGGACTAATGAAAAACTGTTTTTT. V usage is TRBV10-2 and J usage is TRBJ1-4; D is uncertain. There are 15 residues in the CDR3. Germline CDR1 is WSHSY and CDR2 is SAAADI. Trimming pared 5 bases from V and 2 bases from J, leaving 12 bases between.

The rearrangement joins TRBV20-1 to TRBJ2-5; D uncertain. Germline loops: CDR1 DFQATT, CDR2 SNEGSKA (reference sequence). Trimming took 4 bases from V and 7 from J, leaving 7 bases between them. This CDR3 region has 10 residues. CDR3 in DNA: TGCAGTGCTAACCCGTGGACCCAGTACTTC. Encoded protein: CSANPWTQYF.

This clonotype was counted only a few times. This sequence joins TRBV6-1 and TRBJ1-1; 8 nucleotides line up with TRBD1. CDR1 and CDR2 from the germline V gene are MNHNS and SASEGT. The CDR3 contains 15 residues. V shed 7 bases and J 0 bases; nucleotides not matched to a gene: 7. The CDR3 loop is CASIDRGGVNTEAFF. The CDR3 nucleotides are TGTGCCAGCATTGACAGGGGTGGGGTGAACACTGAAGCTTTCTTT.

The V call is TRBV6-1, the J call TRBJ2-3; D perhaps matches TRBD2 (5 bases). This CDR3 contains 19 residues. The V and J ends lost 4 bases and 0 bases respectively, with 23 bases between them. Looked up from germline, CDR1 is MNHNS and CDR2 is SASEGT. The CDR3 sequence: CASSANPSGFGQSTDTQYF. The CDR3 nucleotides are TGTGCCAGCAGTGCGAATCCGTCGGGGTTTGGGCAGAGCACAGATACGCAGTATTTT.

CDR3 bases: TGTGCCAGCAGCTCCGTCCGGGACTTGATGAACACCGGGGAGCTGTTTTTT. Its translation: CASSSVRDLMNTGELFF. The chain carries TRBV5-4 and TRBJ2-2; perhaps TRBD2 as D (6 bases). V lost 3 bases and J lost 1, with 16 bases in between. The germline V gene encodes CDR1 SGHNT and CDR2 YYREEE (reference sequence). The CDR3 is 17 residues long.

The V gene is TRBV27, the J gene TRBJ2-7; either TRBD1 or TRBD2 may supply D (6 bases each). V shed 4 bases and J shed 4 bases, with 17 bases lying between them. The CDR3 runs to 15 residues. Per the germline V gene, CDR1 is MNHEY and CDR2 is SMNVEV (reference sequence). CDR3 sequence: CASSSGGGGTYEQYF. The CDR3 coding sequence is TGTGCCAGCAGTTCAGGAGGGGGTGGTACGTACGAGCAGTACTTC.

The chain is built from TRBV9 and TRBJ2-7; D gene unclear. The CDR3 totals 13 residues. V lost 1 base and J lost 5, with 10 bases in between. Germline V lookup: CDR1 SGDLS, CDR2 YYNGEE. The chain's CDR3 is CASSVSTLDEQYF. CDR3 in DNA: TGTGCCAGCAGCGTATCCACCCTGGACGAGCAGTACTTC.

This clonotype was counted only a few times. The chain has TRBV7-8 and TRBJ1-1, with a weak D call TRBD1 (5 bases). Trimming removed 1 base at V and 4 bases at J, with 19 bases between. Germline assignment: CDR1 SGHVS and CDR2 FQNEAQ. The length of the CDR3 is 17 residues. CDR3 residues: CASSLVGGMGLFTEAFF. CDR3 DNA: TGTGCCAGCAGCTTAGTTGGGGGAATGGGTTTATTCACTGAAGCTTTCTTT.

This clonotype was seen a handful of times. J is TRBJ2-3 and V is TRBV11-2; D is unclear. Germline V gene sequence: CDR1 SGHAT, CDR2 FQNNGV. V was shortened by 2 bases and J by 6 bases, with 9 bases between the two germline ends. CDR3 size: 13 residues. The DNA for the CDR3 is TGTGCCAGCAGCTTATTTCGGCTGGATACGCAGTATTTT. Translation gives CASSLFRLDTQYF.

CDR3 in amino acids: CASSRDRGATNEKLFF. CDR3 nucleotides: TGTGCCAGCAGCAGGGACAGGGGTGCAACTAATGAAAAACTGTTTTTT. The genes are TRBV12-3 or TRBV12-4 and TRBJ1-4; TRBD1 matches 10 bases. V dropped 6 bases and J dropped 0; count of bases not matched to a gene: 4. This CDR3 contains 16 residues.